This is a list of T cell receptor beta chains from one sample in a study of T cell responses to AZD1222 COVID-19 vaccine. The protocol was immunoSEQ multiplex PCR, while the TCRdb copy is restricted to in-frame clones and leaves out a portion. The sample lists about 130,000 clones; around 93% were seen once. Sequencing used peripheral blood, obtained 28 days after the second AZD1222 dose. Receptor source: an adult who received the AZD1222 COVID-19 vaccine. The CDR3 runs from the conserved cysteine through the conserved F or W. D genes are given only for firm matches. Rows may omit the clone size; those that give it use once, few, many or a size class.

d_call: NA; j_call: TRBJ1-6; v_call: TRBV19; clone_size: NA; cdr3_aa: CASNKDRNGAPLHF; cdr3_nt: TGTGCCAGTAACAAAGACAGGAACGGGGCACCCCTCCACTTT
d_call: NA; j_call: TRBJ2-1; v_call: TRBV9; clone_size: NA; cdr3_aa: CASSALASSYNEQFF; cdr3_nt: TGTGCCAGCAGCGCCTTAGCGAGCTCCTACAATGAGCAGTTCTTC
d_call: NA; j_call: TRBJ2-7; v_call: TRBV19; clone_size: NA; cdr3_aa: CASSRGPPYEQYF; cdr3_nt: TGTGCCAGTAGTAGGGGACCCCCCTACGAGCAGTACTTC
d_call: NA; j_call: TRBJ1-1; v_call: TRBV3-1/TRBV3-2; clone_size: NA; cdr3_aa: CASSQDLTEQRPKSSLNTEAFF; cdr3_nt: TGTGCCAGCAGCCAAGATTTGACAGAGCAACGGCCGAAGTCAAGCTTGAACACTGAAGCTTTCTTT
d_call: TRBD1; j_call: TRBJ1-4; v_call: TRBV5-1; clone_size: NA; cdr3_aa: CASRGFGQGEGKLFF; cdr3_nt: TGCGCCAGCAGAGGTTTCGGACAGGGAGAAGGGAAACTGTTTTTT
d_call: NA; j_call: TRBJ1-5; v_call: TRBV6-5; clone_size: NA; cdr3_aa: CASSLTGNSNQPQHF; cdr3_nt: TGTGCCAGCAGCCTGACAGGAAATAGCAATCAGCCCCAGCATTTT
d_call: TRBD1; j_call: TRBJ1-2; v_call: TRBV29-1; clone_size: NA; cdr3_aa: CSVEGQGIYGYTF; cdr3_nt: TGCAGCGTTGAGGGACAGGGAATCTATGGCTACACCTTC
d_call: NA; j_call: TRBJ1-1; v_call: TRBV7-9; clone_size: NA; cdr3_aa: CASSLPSGMTEAFF; cdr3_nt: TGTGCCAGCAGCTTGCCGTCAGGGATGACTGAAGCTTTCTTT
d_call: NA; j_call: TRBJ1-2; v_call: TRBV28; clone_size: NA; cdr3_aa: CASSPDSYGYTF; cdr3_nt: TGTGCCAGCAGTCCGGACAGCTATGGCTACACCTTC
d_call: TRBD1; j_call: TRBJ1-5; v_call: TRBV28; clone_size: NA; cdr3_aa: CATLLQGLNQPQHF; cdr3_nt: TGTGCCACCCTACTACAGGGGCTGAATCAGCCCCAGCATTTT
d_call: TRBD2; j_call: TRBJ2-7; v_call: TRBV30; clone_size: NA; cdr3_aa: CAWTGRTYEQYF; cdr3_nt: TGTGCCTGGACCGGGAGGACCTACGAGCAGTACTTC
d_call: NA; j_call: TRBJ2-3; v_call: TRBV11-1; clone_size: NA; cdr3_aa: CASSFLGTDTQYF; cdr3_nt: TGTGCCAGCAGCTTTCTGGGGACAGATACGCAGTATTTT
d_call: NA; j_call: TRBJ2-2; v_call: TRBV19; clone_size: NA; cdr3_aa: CASSRGSGTGELFF; cdr3_nt: TGTGCCAGTAGTAGGGGTAGCGGCACCGGGGAGCTGTTTTTT
d_call: NA; j_call: TRBJ2-2; v_call: TRBV11-3; clone_size: NA; cdr3_aa: CASSLEITGELFF; cdr3_nt: TGTGCCAGCAGCTTAGAGATCACCGGGGAGCTGTTTTTT
d_call: TRBD1; j_call: TRBJ1-1; v_call: TRBV10-3; clone_size: few; cdr3_aa: CAIKTGAAEAFF; cdr3_nt: TGTGCCATCAAGACAGGGGCGGCTGAAGCTTTCTTT
d_call: TRBD1; j_call: TRBJ2-1; v_call: TRBV4-2; clone_size: NA; cdr3_aa: CASSQEGQGRDEQFF; cdr3_nt: TGTGCCAGCAGCCAAGAGGGACAGGGGAGGGATGAGCAGTTCTTC
d_call: NA; j_call: TRBJ1-4; v_call: TRBV7-9; clone_size: NA; cdr3_aa: CASSPRQAWGEKLFF; cdr3_nt: TGTGCCAGCAGCCCGAGACAGGCCTGGGGTGAAAAACTGTTTTTT
d_call: TRBD2; j_call: TRBJ2-3; v_call: TRBV2; clone_size: NA; cdr3_aa: CAYKRASGRDTQYF; cdr3_nt: TGTGCCTACAAACGGGCTAGCGGGAGAGATACGCAGTATTTT
d_call: NA; j_call: TRBJ2-5; v_call: TRBV7-2; clone_size: once; cdr3_aa: CASSSWTETQYF; cdr3_nt: TGTGCCAGCAGCTCATGGACGGAGACCCAGTACTTC
d_call: TRBD2; j_call: TRBJ2-1; v_call: TRBV19; clone_size: NA; cdr3_aa: CASSMMGLAGSFEQFF; cdr3_nt: TGTGCCAGTAGTATGATGGGACTAGCGGGATCGTTTGAGCAGTTCTTC
d_call: NA; j_call: TRBJ2-1; v_call: TRBV12-5; clone_size: NA; cdr3_aa: CASGLAPRIGSYNEQFF; cdr3_nt: TGTGCTAGTGGTTTAGCCCCCCGCATCGGCTCCTACAATGAGCAGTTCTTC
d_call: NA; j_call: TRBJ1-1; v_call: TRBV5-1; clone_size: medium-sized; cdr3_aa: CASRPPTENTEAFF; cdr3_nt: TGCGCCAGCAGGCCCCCCACGGAGAACACTGAAGCTTTCTTT
d_call: NA; j_call: TRBJ1-4; v_call: TRBV9; clone_size: NA; cdr3_aa: CASSPGGEKLFF; cdr3_nt: TGTGCCAGCAGCCCCGGGGGTGAAAAACTGTTTTTT
d_call: NA; j_call: TRBJ2-7; v_call: TRBV12-1; clone_size: once; cdr3_aa: CASSSLGGQGSSYEQYF; cdr3_nt: TGTGCCAGCAGCTCTTTGGGGGGACAGGGGTCTTCCTACGAGCAGTACTTC
d_call: NA; j_call: TRBJ1-2; v_call: TRBV28; clone_size: NA; cdr3_aa: CASSWQTNYGYTF; cdr3_nt: TGTGCCAGCAGTTGGCAGACTAACTATGGCTACACCTTC
d_call: NA; j_call: TRBJ2-3; v_call: TRBV6-2/TRBV6-3; clone_size: NA; cdr3_aa: CASSLWGSTDTQYF; cdr3_nt: TGTGCCAGCAGTCTCTGGGGTAGCACAGATACGCAGTATTTT
d_call: NA; j_call: TRBJ1-6; v_call: TRBV27; clone_size: NA; cdr3_aa: CASSFSQGNSPLHF; cdr3_nt: TGTGCCAGCAGTTTTTCACAGGGAAATTCACCCCTCCACTTT
d_call: NA; j_call: TRBJ2-5; v_call: TRBV25-1; clone_size: NA; cdr3_aa: CASSESGQETQYF; cdr3_nt: TGTGCCAGCAGTGAATCGGGGCAAGAGACCCAGTACTTC
d_call: TRBD1; j_call: TRBJ2-7; v_call: TRBV6-5; clone_size: NA; cdr3_aa: CASRKDRAEQYF; cdr3_nt: TGTGCCAGCAGGAAAGACAGGGCTGAGCAGTACTTC
d_call: TRBD2; j_call: TRBJ2-1; v_call: TRBV5-1; clone_size: NA; cdr3_aa: CASRPLSLPGGDEQFF; cdr3_nt: TGCGCCAGCAGACCCTTGAGTCTTCCTGGGGGGGATGAGCAGTTCTTC
d_call: TRBD2; j_call: TRBJ2-3; v_call: TRBV6-2/TRBV6-3; clone_size: NA; cdr3_aa: CASSYLGTSRADTQYF; cdr3_nt: TGTGCCAGCAGTTACCTAGGGACTAGCCGGGCAGATACGCAGTATTTT